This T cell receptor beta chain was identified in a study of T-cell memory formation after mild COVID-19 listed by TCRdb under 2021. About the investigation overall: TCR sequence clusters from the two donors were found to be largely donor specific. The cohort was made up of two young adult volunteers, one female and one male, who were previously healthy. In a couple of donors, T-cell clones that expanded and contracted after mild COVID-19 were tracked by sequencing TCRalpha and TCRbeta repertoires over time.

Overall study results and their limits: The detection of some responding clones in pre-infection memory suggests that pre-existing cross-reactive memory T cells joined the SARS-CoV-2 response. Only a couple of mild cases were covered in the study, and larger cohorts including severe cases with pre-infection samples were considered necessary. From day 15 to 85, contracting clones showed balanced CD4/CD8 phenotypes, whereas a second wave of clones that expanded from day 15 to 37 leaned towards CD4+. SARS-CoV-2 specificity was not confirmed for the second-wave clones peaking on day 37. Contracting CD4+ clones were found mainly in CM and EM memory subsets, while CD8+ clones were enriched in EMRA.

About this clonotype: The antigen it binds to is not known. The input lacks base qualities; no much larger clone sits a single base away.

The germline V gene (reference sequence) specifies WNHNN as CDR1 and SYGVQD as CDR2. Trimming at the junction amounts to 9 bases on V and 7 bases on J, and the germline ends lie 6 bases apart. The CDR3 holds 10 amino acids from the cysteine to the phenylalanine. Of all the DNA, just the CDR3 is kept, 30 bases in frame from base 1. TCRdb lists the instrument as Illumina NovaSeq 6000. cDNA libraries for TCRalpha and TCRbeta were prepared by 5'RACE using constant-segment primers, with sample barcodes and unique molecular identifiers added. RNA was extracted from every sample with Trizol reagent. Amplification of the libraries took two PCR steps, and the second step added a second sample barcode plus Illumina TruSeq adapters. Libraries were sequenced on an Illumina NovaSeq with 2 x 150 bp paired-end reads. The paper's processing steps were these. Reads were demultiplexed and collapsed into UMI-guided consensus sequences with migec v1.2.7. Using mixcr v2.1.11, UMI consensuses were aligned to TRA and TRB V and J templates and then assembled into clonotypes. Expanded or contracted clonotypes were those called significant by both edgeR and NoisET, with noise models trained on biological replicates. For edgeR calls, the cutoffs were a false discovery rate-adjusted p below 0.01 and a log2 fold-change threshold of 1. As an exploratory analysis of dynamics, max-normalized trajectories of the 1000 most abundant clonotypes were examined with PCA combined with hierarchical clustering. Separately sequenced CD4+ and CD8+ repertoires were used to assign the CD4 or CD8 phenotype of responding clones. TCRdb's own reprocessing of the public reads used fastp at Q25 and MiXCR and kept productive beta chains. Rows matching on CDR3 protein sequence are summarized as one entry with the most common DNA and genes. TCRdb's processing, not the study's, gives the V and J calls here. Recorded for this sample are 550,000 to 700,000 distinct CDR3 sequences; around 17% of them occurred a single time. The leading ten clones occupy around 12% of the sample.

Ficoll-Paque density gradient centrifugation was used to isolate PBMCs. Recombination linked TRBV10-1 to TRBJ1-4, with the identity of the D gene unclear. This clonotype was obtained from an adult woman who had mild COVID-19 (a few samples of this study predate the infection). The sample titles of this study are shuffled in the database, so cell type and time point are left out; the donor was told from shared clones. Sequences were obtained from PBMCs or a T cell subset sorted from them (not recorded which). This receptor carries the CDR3 CARRSEKLFF. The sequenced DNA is TGCGCCAGGAGGAGTGAAAAACTGTTTTTT.